The table lists the clone carrying this T cell receptor (beta chain) with a few counts. No antigen is known for it. These data belong to a study of regulatory T cells in long-lasting Graves disease. In germline, CDR1 is SGHRS, CDR2 YFSETQ. There are 14 residues in the CDR3. V lost 4 bases to trimming and J lost 4 bases, with 15 bases between them. The time point here: newly diagnosed GD, antithyroid drugs for less than 3 months. Scientists built the TCR library using RNA that was extracted from PBMCs. Peripheral blood, around 9.7 milliliters per patient, was collected in EDTA tubes. Both iRepertoire HTBI primers and Arm-PCR of CDR3 regions were used to build the TCR beta libraries. Authors' data handling: Throughout the samples, researchers identified roughly 57 TRBV and about 15 TRBJ segments. TCRdb passed the multiplex PCR reads through MiXCR, listing each CDR3 protein once. The V and J calls and clone size come from TCRdb's table, not from the authors' own analysis. The sample includes under 450,000 distinct CDR3 sequences, 16% seen only once; the top ten take 20% to 25%.

General study points: It was in persistent disease that TRBV28, TRBJ1-2 and TRBJ2-5 were favored.

The same sample was also studied in work on T cells in Graves' hyperthyroidism and ophthalmopathy.

This sequence joins TRBV5-1 and TRBJ2-7; D is possibly TRBD1 (7 bases). Sequencing used peripheral blood mononuclear cells (PBMCs), obtained at new diagnosis, from a patient treated with antithyroid drugs. The sequence came from a woman aged 18-29 years with Graves disease. The CDR3 loop reads CASSHQGGFYEQYF. The CDR3 coding sequence is TGCGCCAGCAGCCACCAGGGGGGCTTTTACGAGCAGTACTTC.